Described below is a single T cell receptor (beta chain) sequence and its context. One junction end does not reproduce the germline sequence, and a read error may be involved. This entry comes from a study of tumor-infiltrating lymphocytes in oesophageal squamous cell carcinoma. TCRdb reprocessed the PCR reads via MiXCR and lists one record per CDR3 protein. The table has 10,000 to 12,000 distinct CDR3 sequences, roughly 57% seen once. Germline CDR1 and CDR2: SEHNR and FQNEAQ (reference sequence). The CDR3 extends over 17 amino acids. Material for sequencing was esophageal tumor tissue. This clonotype originated in a female donor with esophageal squamous cell carcinoma. V gene TRBV7-9 combines with J gene TRBJ1-5, with D perhaps matching TRBD1 (6 bases). The CDR3 loop is CANSPGAGFLRNQPQHF. The CDR3 DNA sequence: TGTGCCAACAGCCCAGGGGCAGGCTTCCTTCGCAATCAGCCCCAGCATTTT.